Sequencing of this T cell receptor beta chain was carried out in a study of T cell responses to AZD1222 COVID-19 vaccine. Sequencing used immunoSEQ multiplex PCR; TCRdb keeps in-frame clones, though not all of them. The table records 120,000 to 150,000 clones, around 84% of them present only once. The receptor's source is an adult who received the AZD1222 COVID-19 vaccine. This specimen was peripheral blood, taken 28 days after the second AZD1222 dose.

The CDR3 reads CASSQGQGAWNEQFF. In nucleotides, the CDR3 is TGCGCCAGCAGCCAAGGACAGGGAGCCTGGAATGAGCAGTTCTTC. The chain carries TRBV4-1 and TRBJ2-1, with TRBD1 matching 7 bases. The V segment lost 1 base and the J segment 7 bases; nucleotides outside the gene matches: 7. The CDR3 loop spans 15 amino acids. CDR1 and CDR2 from the germline V gene are MGHRA and YSYEKL.